The 17 T cell receptor beta chains in this list originate from one sample, sequenced in a study of T cells in women clearing cervical HPV infection. Some clones are missing from TCRdb's copy, which holds only in-frame ones; the method was immunoSEQ multiplex PCR. This specimen shows tens of thousands of clones; the ten leading clones hold approximately 6.8%. Sequenced material: blood buffy coat. These receptor sequences come from a woman aged 18 to 75 with a cervical HPV16 infection that either progressed to CIN3+ or cleared (not recorded which).

Concerning this clone: The read ends 3 residues early relative to the CDR3; the germline J gene fills the gap. The chain combines TRBV5-1 with TRBJ2-1, with 8 bases matching TRBD2. The junction had 10 bases not matched to a gene; V was cut back by 4 bases and J by 4 bases. CDR1 and CDR2 (germline): SGHRS, YFSETQ. This CDR3 comprises 16 residues. CDR3 bases read: TGCGCCAGCAGCCCGGTAGCGGGACTGAGGTACAATGAG. Amino acids: CASSPVAGLRYNE. The complete CDR3 reads CASSPVAGLRYNEQFF.

A remark on this clone: The read is 3 residues too short to cover the CDR3 end, so that end is filled in from the germline J gene. The chain links TRBV7-3 to TRBJ2-3, with 9 bases matching TRBD2. The CDR3 contains 15 residues. With V trimmed by 5 bases and J by 2 bases, 5 bases remained unmatched. Per the germline V gene, CDR1 is SGHTA and CDR2 is FQGTGA. CDR3 sequence reads: CASSPSGGITDTQYF. The part of the CDR3 DNA that was read is TGTGCCAGCAGCCCAAGCGGGGGGATCACAGATACG.

According to its frequency, this clone is medium-sized. The read finishes 3 residues shy of the CDR3 end, and the germline J gene is used to complete it. V and J are TRBV28 and TRBJ2-3; D not certain. V was trimmed by 5 bases and J by 7 bases, leaving 10 bases between them. Germline CDR1 and CDR2: MDHEN and SYDVKM. This CDR3 has 12 amino acids. The sequenced part of the CDR3 DNA is TGTGCCAGCAGTCCCATTTACAATACG. Amino acids: CASSPIYNT. The complete CDR3 protein is CASSPIYNTQYF.

Considering frequency, this clone is medium-sized. The read falls 3 residues short of the CDR3 end, and the missing part is taken from the germline J gene. This chain uses TRBV14 with TRBJ2-7; 7 bases line up with TRBD2. Trimming removed 0 bases from V and 2 bases from J; junction bases left unmatched: 4. Germline CDR1 is SGHDN and CDR2 is FVKESK. This CDR3 is 15 amino acids long. The CDR3 region is CASSQDWGGTYEQYF. The part of the CDR3 DNA that was read is TGTGCCAGCAGCCAAGATTGGGGGGGAACCTACGAG. The whole variable domain, remainder taken from reference TRBV14 and TRBJ2-7, is EAGVTQFPSHSVIEKGQTVTLRCDPISGHDNLYWYRRVMGKEIKFLLHFVKESKQDESGMPNNRFLAERTGGTYSTLKVQPAELEDSGVYFCASSQDWGGTYEQYFGPGTRLTVT.

As for this clone: With the read ending 3 residues before the CDR3 end, the germline J gene is used to fill in that end. This sequence joins TRBV19 and TRBJ1-2; 9 bases are shared with TRBD1. CDR1 is LNHDA and CDR2 is SQIVND in the germline V gene (reference sequence). The CDR3 is made up of 14 amino acids. J gave up 4 bases and V 5 bases, and 5 bases lay outside the gene matches. The CDR3 reads CASSGTGISYGYTF. CDR3 DNA, as far as it was read: TGTGCCAGTAGTGGGACAGGGATAAGCTATGGC.

Concerning this clone itself: The read stops 3 residues short of the end of the CDR3; the missing end is completed from the germline J gene. The rearrangement links TRBV20-1 to TRBJ1-2; D might be TRBD1 (5 bases). This CDR3 region has 16 residues. The V gene's germline CDR1 is DFQATT and CDR2 SNEGSKA (reference sequence). The DNA read from the CDR3 is TGCAGTGCAAGGAACTGGCGGGACTCCCCCTCCTACGAC. Amino acids: CSARNWRDSPSYD. In full, the CDR3 is CSARNWRDSPSYDYTF.

The CDR3 here is CASTMTGRNEQYF. The sequenced CDR3 bases are TGTGCCAGCACCATGACAGGAAGAAACGAG. The V and J genes are TRBV6-2 or TRBV6-3 and TRBJ2-7, with D possibly matching TRBD1 (6 bases). The read finishes 3 residues shy of the CDR3 end, and the germline J gene is used to complete it. This CDR3 contains 13 residues. Germline loops: CDR1 MNHEY, CDR2 SVGEGT. Trimming took off 7 bases at V and 5 bases at J, with 15 bases between the two ends.

With respect to this clone: The sequenced fragment ends 3 residues before the CDR3 boundary, so the rest is inferred from the germline J gene. The chain has TRBV19 and TRBJ1-3; D may be TRBD1 (5 bases). Germline V gene sequence: CDR1 LNHDA, CDR2 SQIVND (reference sequence). This CDR3 region has 14 residues. Trimming pared 3 bases from V and 5 bases from J, leaving 11 bases between. The CDR3 bases that were read are TGTGCCAGTAGTATCCAGGGCACTCGAAACACC. This encodes CASSIQGTRNT. In full, the CDR3 is CASSIQGTRNTIYF.

Concerning this clone: Read sequence stops 3 residues before the CDR3 end, and the germline J gene provides the missing end. The V call is TRBV20-1, the J call TRBJ2-1, with TRBD1 as a possible D gene (6 bases). The CDR3 spans 13 residues. Trimming stripped 2 bases from V and 9 bases from J, with 14 bases between. Germline V gives CDR1 DFQATT, CDR2 SNEGSKA (reference sequence). CDR3 in amino acids: CSARRQEWGEQFF. Incomplete CDR3 DNA: TGCAGTGCTAGACGACAGGAGTGGGGTGAG.

Worth noting for this clone: The CDR3 is cut off 3 residues early in the read; its end comes from the germline J gene. The chain carries TRBV5-1 and TRBJ2-1, with D tentatively TRBD1 (5 bases). Germline lookup yields CDR1 SGHRS and CDR2 YFSETQ. V lost 2 bases to trimming and J lost 7 bases, with 16 bases between them. This CDR3 is built from 15 residues. The CDR3 sequence: CASSFWGVDGNEQFF. Incomplete CDR3 DNA: TGCGCCAGCAGCTTTTGGGGCGTTGATGGAAATGAG.

As regards this clone: The read stops 3 residues short of the end of the CDR3; the missing end is completed from the germline J gene. The V gene is TRBV19, the J gene TRBJ2-4; D is unclear. Germline V lookup: CDR1 LNHDA, CDR2 SQIVND (reference sequence). The CDR3 totals 13 residues. CDR3 region: CASTPPGDRGQYF. Partial CDR3 DNA: TGTGCCAGTACCCCCCCAGGCGATCGTGGT.

As concerns this clone: With the read ending 3 residues before the CDR3 end, the germline J gene is used to fill in that end. V usage is TRBV18 and J usage is TRBJ2-2; TRBD1 might be the D (5 bases). The germline CDR1 and CDR2 sequences are KGHSH and LQKENI. There are 21 residues in the CDR3. The CDR3: CASSPRSLGSLYGSGANVLFF. The CDR3 DNA, read in part, is TGTGCCAGCTCACCACGGTCGCTTGGCAGCCTATACGGGTCTGGGGCCAACGTG.

As concerns this clone: The read ends 3 residues shy of where the CDR3 ends; the end is completed using the germline J gene. The chain couples TRBV6-2 or TRBV6-3 to TRBJ1-5; 10 bases map to TRBD1. The CDR3 loop spans 17 amino acids. J lost 3 bases, V lost 4 bases, and 9 bases had no gene match. Per germline, CDR1 MNHEY and CDR2 SVGEGT. The CDR3: CASSFHRDRGYNQPQHF. The sequenced part of the CDR3 DNA is TGTGCCAGCAGTTTCCACCGGGACAGGGGCTACAATCAGCCC.

The CDR3 bases that were read are TGCGCCAGCACCATTACTGAAAATTCCTATGGC. It specifies CASTITENSYG. The complete CDR3 protein is CASTITENSYGYTF. The chain employs TRBV23-1 and TRBJ1-2; D unclear. The CDR3 end is not reached by the read, which stops 3 residues before it; the germline J gene fills it in. TRBV23-1 is filed as an ORF, its function uncertain. The CDR3 totals 14 residues. Trimming left V 7 bases short and J 4 bases short, with 16 bases between.

Comment on this clone: With the read ending 3 residues before the CDR3 end, the germline J gene is used to fill in that end. The chain has TRBV19 and TRBJ1-1; possibly TRBD1 for D (5 bases). The CDR3 totals 12 residues. Germline-derived CDR1 and CDR2 are LNHDA and SQIVND (reference sequence). With 7 bases removed from V and 5 bases from J, the gap between germline ends came to 11 bases. CDR3: CASTGGGTEAFF. CDR3 DNA, as far as it was read: TGTGCCAGTACTGGGGGGGGTACTGAA. The variable domain in full, with the rest retrieved from reference TRBV19 and TRBJ1-1, is DGGITQSPKYLFRKEGQNVTLSCEQNLNHDAMYWYRQDPGQGLRLIYYSQIVNDFQKGDIAEGYSVSREKKESFPLTVTSAQKNPTAFYLCASTGGGTEAFFGQGTRLTVV.

On this clone itself: The sequence runs out 3 residues before the end of the CDR3; the remainder is reconstructed from the germline J gene. The chain employs TRBV2 and TRBJ2-1, with no clear D. Trimming left V 5 bases short and J 5 bases short, with 7 bases between. The CDR3 extends over 12 amino acids. Germline V CDR1 and CDR2: SNHLY, FYNNEI. The sequenced CDR3 bases are TGTGCCAGCAGTTATAGCAACAATGAG. As protein: CASSYSNNE. The whole CDR3 sequence is CASSYSNNEQFF.

About this clone: The read comes to an end 3 residues before the CDR3 does, leaving the germline J gene to fill in the end. The chain is built from TRBV20-1 and TRBJ2-3, with 8 bases that match TRBD2. The CDR3 covers 17 residues. V shed 0 bases and J 0 bases; nucleotides not matched to a gene: 8. From germline, CDR1 is DFQATT and CDR2 SNEGSKA (reference sequence). The CDR3 reads CSARDNLSSGSTDTQYF. The CDR3 bases that were read are TGCAGTGCTAGAGACAACCTTTCTAGCGGGAGCACAGATACG.